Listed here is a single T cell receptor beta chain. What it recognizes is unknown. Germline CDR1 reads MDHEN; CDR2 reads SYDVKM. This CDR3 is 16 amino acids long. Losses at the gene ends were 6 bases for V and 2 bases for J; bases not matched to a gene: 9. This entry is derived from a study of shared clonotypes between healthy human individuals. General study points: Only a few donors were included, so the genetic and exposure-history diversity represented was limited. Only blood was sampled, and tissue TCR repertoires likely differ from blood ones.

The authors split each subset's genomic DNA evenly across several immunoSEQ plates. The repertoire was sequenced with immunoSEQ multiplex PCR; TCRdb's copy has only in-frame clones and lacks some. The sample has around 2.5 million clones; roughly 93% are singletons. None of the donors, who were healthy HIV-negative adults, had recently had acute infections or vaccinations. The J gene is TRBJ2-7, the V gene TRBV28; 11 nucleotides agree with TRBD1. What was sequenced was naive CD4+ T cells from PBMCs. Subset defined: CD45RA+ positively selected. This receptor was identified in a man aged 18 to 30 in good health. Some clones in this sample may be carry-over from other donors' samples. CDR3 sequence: CASSSGTGGSTYEQYF. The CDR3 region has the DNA TGTGCCAGCAGCTCCGGGACAGGGGGTTCAACCTACGAGCAGTACTTC.